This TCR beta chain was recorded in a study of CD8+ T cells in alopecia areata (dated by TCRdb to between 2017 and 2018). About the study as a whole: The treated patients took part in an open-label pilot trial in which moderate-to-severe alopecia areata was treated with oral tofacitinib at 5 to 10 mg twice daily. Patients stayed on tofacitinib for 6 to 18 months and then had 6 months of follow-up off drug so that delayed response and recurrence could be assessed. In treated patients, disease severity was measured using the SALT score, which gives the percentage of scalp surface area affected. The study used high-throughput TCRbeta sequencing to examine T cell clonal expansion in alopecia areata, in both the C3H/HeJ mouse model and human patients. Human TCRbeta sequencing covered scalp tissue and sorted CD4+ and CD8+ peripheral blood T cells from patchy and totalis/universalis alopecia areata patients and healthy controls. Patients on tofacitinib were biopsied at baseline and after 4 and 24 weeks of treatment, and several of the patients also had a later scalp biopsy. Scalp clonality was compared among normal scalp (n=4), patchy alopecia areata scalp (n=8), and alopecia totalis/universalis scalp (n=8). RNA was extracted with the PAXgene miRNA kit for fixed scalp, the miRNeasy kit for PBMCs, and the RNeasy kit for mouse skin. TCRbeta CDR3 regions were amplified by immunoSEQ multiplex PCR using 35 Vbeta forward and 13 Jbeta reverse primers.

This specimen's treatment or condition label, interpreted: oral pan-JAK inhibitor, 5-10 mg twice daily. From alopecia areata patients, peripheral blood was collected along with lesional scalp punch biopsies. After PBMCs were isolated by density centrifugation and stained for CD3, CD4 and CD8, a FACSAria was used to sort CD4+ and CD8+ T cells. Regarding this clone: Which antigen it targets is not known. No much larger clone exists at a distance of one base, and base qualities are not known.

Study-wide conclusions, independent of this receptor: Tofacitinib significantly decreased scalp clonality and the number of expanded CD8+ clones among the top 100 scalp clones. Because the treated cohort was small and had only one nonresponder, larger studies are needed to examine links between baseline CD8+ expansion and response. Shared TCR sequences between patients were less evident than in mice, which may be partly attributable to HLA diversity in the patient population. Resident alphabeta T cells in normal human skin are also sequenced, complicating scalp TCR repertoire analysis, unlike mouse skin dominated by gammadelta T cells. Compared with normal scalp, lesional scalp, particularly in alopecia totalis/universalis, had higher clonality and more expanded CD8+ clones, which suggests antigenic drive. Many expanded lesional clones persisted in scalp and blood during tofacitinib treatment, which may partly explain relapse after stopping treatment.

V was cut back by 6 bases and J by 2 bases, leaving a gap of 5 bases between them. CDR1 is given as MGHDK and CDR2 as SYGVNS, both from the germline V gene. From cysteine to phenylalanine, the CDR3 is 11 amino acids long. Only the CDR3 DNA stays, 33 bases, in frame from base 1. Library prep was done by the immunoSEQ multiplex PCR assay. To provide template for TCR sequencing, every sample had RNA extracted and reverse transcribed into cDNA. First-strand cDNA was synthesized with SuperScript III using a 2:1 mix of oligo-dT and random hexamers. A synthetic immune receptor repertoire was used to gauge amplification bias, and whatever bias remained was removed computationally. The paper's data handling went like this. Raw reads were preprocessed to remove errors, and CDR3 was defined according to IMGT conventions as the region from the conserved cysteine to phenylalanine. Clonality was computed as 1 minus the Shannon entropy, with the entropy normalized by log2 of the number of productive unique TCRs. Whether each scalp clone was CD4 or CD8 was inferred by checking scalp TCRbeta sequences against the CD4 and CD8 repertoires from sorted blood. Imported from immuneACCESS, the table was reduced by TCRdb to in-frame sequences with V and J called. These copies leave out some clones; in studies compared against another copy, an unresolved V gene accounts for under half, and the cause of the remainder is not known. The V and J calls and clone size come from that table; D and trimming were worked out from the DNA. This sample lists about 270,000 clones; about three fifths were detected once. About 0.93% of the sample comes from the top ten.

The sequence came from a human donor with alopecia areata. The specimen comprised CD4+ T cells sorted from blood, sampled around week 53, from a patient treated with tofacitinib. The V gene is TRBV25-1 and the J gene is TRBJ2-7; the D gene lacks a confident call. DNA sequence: TGTGCCAGCAGAGCGACCTACGAGCAGTACTTC. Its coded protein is CASRATYEQYF.